These T cell receptor beta chains were read from a single sample in a study of cytomegalovirus exposure and HLA in healthy donors. Data came from immunoSEQ multiplex PCR; TCRdb stores just in-frame clones and leaves some out. The sample data list about 88,000 clones. The sample comprised PBMCs. The receptors stem from a girl aged 5-17 years in good health and CMV-seropositive. Both conserved end residues are part of each CDR3. D genes are given only for firm matches.

v_gene,len,d_gene,j_gene,CDR3nt,CDR3aa
TRBV2,16,-,TRBJ1-5,TGTGCCAGCAGCACAGGGAAGTCGAGTAGCAATCAGCCCCAGCATTTT,CASSTGKSSSNQPQHF
TRBV28,16,TRBD1,TRBJ1-6,TGTGCCAGCACTACCCCGACAGGGAACTATAATTCACCCCTCCACTTT,CASTTPTGNYNSPLHF
TRBV11-2,14,TRBD1,TRBJ1-6,TGTGCCAGCAGCCTGGACAGGGTTGTCTCACCCCTCCACTTT,CASSLDRVVSPLHF
TRBV4-1,16,TRBD2,TRBJ2-7,TGCGCCAGCAGCCAAGGGCGGGGGGGCCGAAATAAAGGGCAGTACTTC,CASSQGRGGRNKGQYF
TRBV18,17,-,TRBJ2-1,TGTGCCAGCTCACCGATTCCGGGTCCTCTAAAATACAATGAGCAGTTCTTC,CASSPIPGPLKYNEQFF
TRBV5-1,14,-,TRBJ2-7,TGCGCCAGCAGCTTTGACAGCCCCCCGGGTGAGCAGTACTTC,CASSFDSPPGEQYF
TRBV11-3,15,-,TRBJ2-1,TGTGCCAGCAGCTTAGAGGGGGCCCCAGATAATGAGCAGTTCTTC,CASSLEGAPDNEQFF
TRBV10-3,13,TRBD1,TRBJ1-1,TGTGCCATCAGCCCGGGACAGGGTCCTGAAGCTTTCTTT,CAISPGQGPEAFF
TRBV4-3,15,-,TRBJ1-5,TGCGCCAGCAGCCAAGATCGAGACAGAAATCAGCCCCAGCATTTT,CASSQDRDRNQPQHF
TRBV9,14,TRBD1,TRBJ2-7,TGTGCCAGCACCCCCGGGACAGAAGGCTACGAGCAGTACTTC,CASTPGTEGYEQYF
TRBV6-4,16,-,TRBJ1-5,TGTGCCAGCAGTGCTTACCCGACAGCCAGCAATCAGCCCCAGCATTTT,CASSAYPTASNQPQHF
TRBV28,13,-,TRBJ1-1,TGTGCCAGCAGTCTAAGACCAGGGCCTGAAGCTTTCTTT,CASSLRPGPEAFF
TRBV28,15,TRBD2,TRBJ2-1,TGTGCCAGCAGACCGGCGGGGGGGCCCCACAATGAGCAGTTCTTC,CASRPAGGPHNEQFF
TRBV9,17,TRBD1,TRBJ1-2,TGTGCCAGCAGCGGGGGACACAGGGGGCGAGCGGAAAGTAGCTACACCTTC,CASSGGHRGRAESSYTF
TRBV7-2,15,-,TRBJ2-3,TGTGCCAGCAGCGGCCGGGACTCAAACACAGATACGCAGTATTTT,CASSGRDSNTDTQYF
TRBV5-6,15,TRBD1,TRBJ2-1,TGTGCCAGCAGCTTGGCCTCTGGACAGGGCAATGAGCAGTTCTTC,CASSLASGQGNEQFF
TRBV4-3,16,TRBD2,TRBJ2-1,TGCGCCAGCAGCCAGAGACTAGCGGGGGGGCAGGGTGAGCAGTTCTTC,CASSQRLAGGQGEQFF
TRBV5-6,13,TRBD2,TRBJ2-5,TGTGCCAGCAGCGAGGGACTAGAAGAGACCCAGTACTTC,CASSEGLEETQYF
TRBV6-5,13,-,TRBJ1-2,TGTGCCAGCAGCTCCCCACCGCGGCATGGCTACACCTTC,CASSSPPRHGYTF
TRBV5-1,14,TRBD1,TRBJ2-3,TGCGCCAGCAGCCTGGCAGGGGGCGCAGATACGCAGTATTTT,CASSLAGGADTQYF
TRBV2,14,TRBD2,TRBJ2-7,TGTGCCAGCGGCCTAGCGGGGGGCTCGTACGAGCAGTACTTC,CASGLAGGSYEQYF
TRBV30,14,-,TRBJ1-4,TGTGCCTGGAGTCTAACAGGGATTTACTCCGGAGTTGTTTTT,CAWSLTGIYSGVVF
TRBV7-2,12,-,TRBJ2-1,TGTGCCAGCAGCTCACAGGGAAGGAAGAAGTTCTTC,CASSSQGRKKFF
TRBV19,13,TRBD1,TRBJ2-7,TGTGCCACCTCAATACAGGGGGTAGAGGAGCAGTACTTC,CATSIQGVEEQYF
TRBV6-5,15,-,TRBJ2-1,TGTGCCAGCAGTTGGGACTGGGACAGCTACAATGAGCAGTTCTTC,CASSWDWDSYNEQFF
TRBV30,14,TRBD1,TRBJ2-1,TGTGCCTGGATCCGGGACAGGCCAGAAAATGAGCAGTTCTTC,CAWIRDRPENEQFF
TRBV19,15,TRBD2,TRBJ2-1,TGTGCCAGTAGTCCTAGCGGGAACTCCTACAATGAGCAGTTCTTC,CASSPSGNSYNEQFF
TRBV4-3,15,TRBD1,TRBJ1-1,TGCGCCAGCAGCCAAGATCAGACAGGGGACACTGAAGCTTTCTTT,CASSQDQTGDTEAFF
TRBV19,16,-,TRBJ2-2,TGTGCCAGTAGTATGGGTTCAGGGATCGGAATCGGGGAGCTGTTTTTT,CASSMGSGIGIGELFF
TRBV5-1,15,-,TRBJ1-1,TGCGCCAGCAGCTTGACAGGGCCCCAAGAATCTGAAGCTTTCTTT,CASSLTGPQESEAFF
TRBV4-3,15,-,TRBJ1-3,TGCGCCAGCAGCCAAGATTCGACAGGTGGAAACACCATATATTTT,CASSQDSTGGNTIYF
TRBV6-1,15,TRBD1,TRBJ1-2,TGTGCCATCCCTGAACTACCGGGACAGGGATCGGGCTACACCTTC,CAIPELPGQGSGYTF
TRBV5-1,14,-,TRBJ2-5,TGCGCCAGCAGCTTGGCTATCACAGGGGAGACCCAGTACTTC,CASSLAITGETQYF
TRBV7-9,15,TRBD1,TRBJ1-4,TGTGCCAGCAGCTATACAGGGGCCACTAATGAAAAACTGTTTTTT,CASSYTGATNEKLFF
TRBV6-5,15,-,TRBJ1-3,TGTGCCAGCAGTCGAGGTTCGAAACTTGGAAACACCATATATTTT,CASSRGSKLGNTIYF
TRBV6-5,14,-,TRBJ1-6,TGTGCCAGCAGTACCCGGGACACACAATCACCCCTACACTTT,CASSTRDTQSPLHF
TRBV19,14,TRBD1,TRBJ2-2,TGTGCCAGTAATGAGCAGGGGGCGACCGGGGAGCTGTTTTTT,CASNEQGATGELFF
TRBV9,17,-,TRBJ2-2,TGTGCCAGCAGCGTGAGTGTCGACGGGAAGCAGCTCGGGGAGCTGTTTTTT,CASSVSVDGKQLGELFF
TRBV4-2,13,-,TRBJ1-2,TGTGCCAGCAGCCAAGGGGGCGACTATGGCTACACCTTC,CASSQGGDYGYTF
TRBV5-1,14,TRBD1,TRBJ1-1,TGCGCCAGCAGCTGGGGGACAGATAACACTGAAGCTTTCTTT,CASSWGTDNTEAFF
TRBV5-1,15,-,TRBJ1-2,TGCGCCAGCAGCTTGGAGGCAGGGTTGGCGTTCGGCTACACCTTC,CASSLEAGLAFGYTF
TRBV30,14,-,TRBJ2-5,TGTGCCTGGGGGGACGGGACTTATCAAGAGACCCAGTACTTC,CAWGDGTYQETQYF
TRBV14,15,-,TRBJ1-1,TGTGCCAGCAGCCCCAGACGGGAAGTGGACACTGAAGCTTTCTTT,CASSPRREVDTEAFF
TRBV4-1,13,-,TRBJ2-1,TGCGCCAGCAGCCAAGACCCCAGCAATGAGCAGTTCTTC,CASSQDPSNEQFF
TRBV14,16,TRBD1,TRBJ2-2,TGTGCCAGCAGCCAGCCTGACAGGGGGCGTACCGGGGAGCTGTTTTTT,CASSQPDRGRTGELFF
TRBV7-9,15,TRBD1,TRBJ1-5,TGTGCCAGCAGCTCGACAGGGATTGGGAATCAGCCCCAGCATTTT,CASSSTGIGNQPQHF
TRBV7-3,15,-,TRBJ2-2,TGTGCCAGCAGCTTACGGTCCGGGAGCACCGGGGAGCTGTTTTTT,CASSLRSGSTGELFF
TRBV11-3,16,-,TRBJ1-6,TGTGCCAGCAGCTCGACGGCGGACTGGTACCGATCACCCCTCCACTTT,CASSSTADWYRSPLHF
TRBV5-8,14,TRBD1,TRBJ1-1,TGTGCCAGCAGCTTTCAGGGGGGTGAGACTGAAGCTTTCTTT,CASSFQGGETEAFF
TRBV6-5,14,TRBD1,TRBJ1-2,TGTGCCAGCAGCCCACAAGAGACAGGGGATGGCTACACCTTC,CASSPQETGDGYTF